These 28 T cell receptor beta chains were all obtained from the same sample, sequenced in a study of cytomegalovirus exposure and HLA in healthy donors. Primers: 60 Vbeta forward and 13 Jbeta reverse. Sequencing used immunoSEQ multiplex PCR; TCRdb keeps in-frame clones, though not all of them. The sample has about 76,000 clones, less than 80% seen once; the top ten hold 2.5%. What was sequenced was PBMCs. Receptors originate from a man aged 25-45 years in good health and CMV-seronegative.

The V call is TRBV6-5, the J call TRBJ2-1, with 7 bases fitting TRBD2. CDR1 is MNHEY and CDR2 is SVGAGI in the germline V gene. This CDR3 is 14 amino acids long. With V trimmed by 4 bases and J by 9 bases, 9 bases remained unmatched. CDR3 loop: CASSSLGGRGEQFF. The CDR3 bases are TGTGCCAGCAGTTCTCTAGGAGGGAGGGGTGAGCAGTTCTTC.

This chain uses TRBV7-2 with TRBJ2-7; tentatively, D is TRBD1 (6 bases). The CDR3 runs to 16 residues. V was pared by 1 base and J by 2 bases, with 15 bases between. Looked up from germline, CDR1 is SGHTA and CDR2 is FQGNSA. The CDR3: CASSLEPGVRPYEQYF. Written as DNA, the CDR3 is TGTGCCAGCAGCTTAGAACCAGGGGTGAGGCCCTACGAGCAGTACTTC. The full variable domain, with the rest looked up from reference TRBV7-2 and TRBJ2-7, is GAGVSQSPSNKVTEKGKDVELRCDPISGHTALYWYRQSLGQGLEFLIYFQGNSAPDKSGLPSDRFSAERTGGSVSTLTIQRTQQEDSAVYLCASSLEPGVRPYEQYFGPGTRLTVT.

This clone was observed once. J is TRBJ2-3 and V is TRBV6-6; 8 nucleotides match TRBD1. Germline loops: CDR1 MNHNY, CDR2 SVGAGI (reference sequence). The J segment lost 6 bases and the V segment lost 7 bases, leaving 12 bases of the junction unmatched. The CDR3 is 15 amino acids. The CDR3 loop reads CASTSGGAGGDTQYF. Here the CDR3 DNA reads TGTGCCAGCACATCAGGGGGCGCGGGCGGGGATACGCAGTATTTT.

V and J are TRBV6-5 and TRBJ2-3; TRBD2 agrees at 7 bases. There are 15 residues in the CDR3. CDR1 is MNHEY, CDR2 SVGAGI, per germline. V lost 6 bases to trimming and J lost 0 bases; unmatched junction nucleotides: 6. CDR3 bases: TGTGCCAGCAGGCCACGGCGGGAGAGCACAGATACGCAGTATTTT. This encodes CASRPRRESTDTQYF.

The J gene is TRBJ2-7, the V gene TRBV6-6; D not resolved. This CDR3 region has 14 residues. Trimming cost V 4 bases and J 2 bases, with 12 bases left between them. Germline assignment: CDR1 MNHNY and CDR2 SVGAGI (reference sequence). The CDR3, as DNA: TGTGCCAGCAGTTTGACTGGCAACGCCTACGAGCAGTACTTC. Translation: CASSLTGNAYEQYF.

This clone has more than one count but fewer than ten. The chain joins TRBV19 to TRBJ1-4; the D gene is possibly TRBD1 (6 bases). The CDR3 length is 14 residues. V shed 10 bases and J shed 1 base, with 13 bases lying between them. In germline, CDR1 is LNHDA, CDR2 SQIVND (reference sequence). In DNA, the CDR3 is TGTGCCACCTCCGAACAGGGAACTAATGAAAAACTGTTTTTT. Translating it yields CATSEQGTNEKLFF.

This sequence joins TRBV7-2 and TRBJ2-3; maybe TRBD2 (6 bases). Trimming took off 5 bases at V and 10 bases at J, with 25 bases between the two ends. This CDR3 has 16 amino acids. The germline gives CDR1 SGHTA, CDR2 FQGNSA. CDR3 region: CASSPPGGAWFGAQYF. The CDR3 DNA follows: TGTGCCAGCAGCCCCCCGGGCGGGGCCTGGTTCGGGGCGCAGTATTTT.

This chain uses TRBV28 with TRBJ2-5; weak D call: TRBD2 (6 bases). CDR1 MDHEN and CDR2 SYDVKM come from the germline V gene. The V end lost 3 bases, the J end lost 3 bases, and 11 bases lay between the germline ends. This CDR3 comprises 14 residues. The CDR3 sequence is CASSFLGGEETQYF. The CDR3 DNA sequence: TGTGCCAGCAGTTTTTTAGGAGGGGAAGAGACCCAGTACTTC.

This chain connects TRBV25-1 to TRBJ2-5, with 8 nucleotides matching TRBD1. V lost 3 bases to trimming and J lost 3 bases; unmatched junction nucleotides: 6. CDR1 is MGHDK, CDR2 SYGVNS, per germline. This CDR3 comprises 15 residues. The CDR3 DNA is TGTGCCAGCAGTGATAAGGGGACAGGTAAAGAGACCCAGTACTTC. This translates into CASSDKGTGKETQYF.

The chain has TRBV13 and TRBJ1-1; no clear D. Germline-derived CDR1 and CDR2 are PRHDT and FYEKMQ (reference sequence). The CDR3 is made up of 13 amino acids. Trimming removed 5 bases at V and 4 bases at J, with 11 bases between. The CDR3 DNA reads TGTGCCAGCAGCCCCCAGCGATTCACTGAAGCTTTCTTT. It encodes CASSPQRFTEAFF. Drawing the rest from reference TRBV13 and TRBJ1-1, the complete variable domain is AAGVIQSPRHLIKEKRETATLKCYPIPRHDTVYWYQQGPGQDPQFLISFYEKMQSDKGSIPDRFSAQQFSDYHSELNMSSLELGDSALYFCASSPQRFTEAFFGQGTRLTVV.

The chain combines TRBV18 with TRBJ1-6; 8 bases are shared with TRBD1. CDR3 length: 17 amino acids. Germline CDR1 KGHSH, CDR2 LQKENI. V shed 0 bases and J 1 base; nucleotides not matched to a gene: 2. The CDR3 nucleotides read TGTGCCAGCTCACCACCGGACAGGGTGTCCTATAATTCACCCCTCCACTTT. Residues: CASSPPDRVSYNSPLHF.

This chain connects TRBV7-8 to TRBJ2-2, with 13 bases fitting TRBD2. The J segment lost 4 bases and the V segment lost 5 bases, leaving 7 bases of the junction unmatched. The CDR3 totals 17 residues. Germline CDR1 is SGHVS and CDR2 is FQNEAQ. CDR3 amino acids: CASSGGLAGVGTGELFF. DNA of the CDR3: TGTGCCAGCAGCGGCGGACTAGCGGGAGTGGGCACCGGGGAGCTGTTTTTT.

The chain employs TRBV5-1 and TRBJ2-2; 13 nucleotides align to TRBD2. The CDR3 sequence is 16 residues long. J was trimmed by 3 bases and V by 3 bases; bases with no gene match: 2. Germline V gives CDR1 SGHRS, CDR2 YFSETQ. CDR3 region: CASSSGLAGHTGELFF. The CDR3 coding sequence is TGCGCCAGCAGCTCGGGACTAGCGGGACACACCGGGGAGCTGTTTTTT.

This clone was picked up a small number of times. The rearrangement joins TRBV5-8 to TRBJ2-7; 10 bases line up with TRBD2. The CDR3 is made up of 18 amino acids. Germline CDR1 SGHTS, CDR2 YDEGEE. V was clipped by 1 base and J by 0 bases; unmatched bases: 10. The CDR3 DNA sequence: TGTGCCAGCAGCTTGCCAGCGGGAGGGCCATCAAGCTCCTACGAGCAGTACTTC. Protein product: CASSLPAGGPSSSYEQYF.

The gene calls are TRBV9 and TRBJ1-5; D ambiguous. V lost 2 bases and J 6 bases, leaving 9 bases between the germline ends. Germline V gene data show CDR1 as SGDLS and CDR2 as YYNGEE. The CDR3 consists of 13 residues. The CDR3 sequence: CASSVGPGQPQHF. CDR3 DNA: TGTGCCAGCAGCGTGGGTCCGGGTCAGCCCCAGCATTTT.

The CDR3 region has the DNA TGTGCCAGCAGCTTTCAGCAGGGAACCTACACCTTC. Protein: CASSFQQGTYTF. The V gene is TRBV7-9, the J gene TRBJ1-2; maybe TRBD1 (5 bases). Trimming took off 3 bases at V and 10 bases at J, with 12 bases between the two ends. The germline gives CDR1 SEHNR, CDR2 FQNEAQ (reference sequence). The CDR3 sequence is 12 residues long. The variable domain in full, with the rest retrieved from reference TRBV7-9 and TRBJ1-2, is DTGVSQNPRHKITKRGQNVTFRCDPISEHNRLYWYRQTLGQGPEFLTYFQNEAQLEKSRLLSDRFSAERPKGSFSTLEIQRTEQGDSAMYLCASSFQQGTYTFGSGTRLTVV.

V usage is TRBV15 and J usage is TRBJ1-4, with 7 positions matching TRBD1. Germline assignment: CDR1 LNHNV and CDR2 YYDKDF (reference sequence). The CDR3 has 16 amino acids. Losses at the gene ends were 0 bases for V and 4 bases for J; bases not matched to a gene: 5. This chain's CDR3 is CATSRDRAGGNEKLFF. The CDR3 DNA reads as TGTGCCACCAGCAGAGATAGGGCAGGGGGTAATGAAAAACTGTTTTTT.

The rearrangement joins TRBV4-3 to TRBJ1-2, with 9 bases fitting TRBD1. Germline V gene sequence: CDR1 LGHNA, CDR2 YSLEER. Trimming cost V 4 bases and J 7 bases; bases outside gene matches: 7. This CDR3 is built from 14 residues. CDR3 sequence: CASSLSQGASGYTF. CDR3 in DNA: TGCGCCAGCAGCCTTTCACAGGGGGCGTCTGGCTACACCTTC.

V and J are TRBV5-4 and TRBJ1-2; D gene uncertain. Per germline, CDR1 SGHNT and CDR2 YYREEE (reference sequence). The V gene lost 4 bases and the J gene lost 0 bases, with 10 bases spanning the gap. This CDR3 has 14 amino acids. The CDR3 DNA sequence: TGTGCCAGCAGCCCCACTGCTACTAACTATGGCTACACCTTC. Protein sequence: CASSPTATNYGYTF.

This clone was picked up a small number of times. V gene TRBV28 combines with J gene TRBJ1-1; TRBD1 agrees at 7 bases. J was trimmed by 10 bases and V by 3 bases; bases with no gene match: 5. CDR3 size: 12 residues. Germline V gives CDR1 MDHEN, CDR2 SYDVKM. CDR3 nucleotide sequence: TGTGCCAGCAGTTTGGGGTACAGGGGAGCTTTCTTT. Amino acids: CASSLGYRGAFF.

J is TRBJ1-6 and V is TRBV7-8; D gene unclear. The V gene's germline CDR1 is SGHVS and CDR2 FQNEAQ. The CDR3 runs 15 residues. V dropped 5 bases and J dropped 4 bases, with 12 bases sitting between them. The CDR3 coding sequence is TGTGCCAGCAGCCCAAAACGAGATTATAATTCACCCCTCCACTTT. Residues: CASSPKRDYNSPLHF.

The V and J genes are TRBV18 and TRBJ1-4; D unclear. V was pared by 8 bases and J by 5 bases, with 15 bases between. The CDR3 is made up of 14 amino acids. Germline CDR1 reads KGHSH; CDR2 reads LQKENI. The CDR3: CASPHGLLNEKLFF. Here the CDR3 DNA reads TGTGCCAGCCCCCATGGACTGCTCAATGAAAAACTGTTTTTT.

The chain couples TRBV14 to TRBJ1-1, with 7 nucleotides matching TRBD1. There are 13 residues in the CDR3. Germline CDR1 is SGHDN and CDR2 is FVKESK. V lost 4 bases to trimming and J lost 6 bases; unmatched junction nucleotides: 5. The CDR3 DNA sequence: TGTGCCAGCAGCCTAGGGGGCATCGCTGAAGCTTTCTTT. Translating it yields CASSLGGIAEAFF.

The chain recombines TRBV2 with TRBJ2-7; a weak D match, TRBD2 (5 bases). Germline V gene data show CDR1 as SNHLY and CDR2 as FYNNEI. This CDR3 region has 13 residues. The V end lost 6 bases, the J end lost 3 bases, and 12 bases lay between the germline ends. The CDR3 region has the DNA TGTGCCAGCAGGGAGGTAGGGTTCTACGAGCAGTACTTC. Its protein is CASREVGFYEQYF.

The chain combines TRBV6-1 with TRBJ2-7, with D perhaps matching TRBD2 (5 bases). The V end lost 4 bases, the J end lost 2 bases, and 18 bases lay between the germline ends. Germline-derived CDR1 and CDR2 are MNHNS and SASEGT. This CDR3 spans 16 amino acids. The CDR3 DNA reads TGTGCCAGCAGTGCCACCGGAGGTATGGGGACCTACGAGCAGTACTTC. It translates to CASSATGGMGTYEQYF.

The rearrangement uses TRBV19 and TRBJ1-2, with 10 bases aligning to TRBD1. The germline gives CDR1 LNHDA, CDR2 SQIVND (reference sequence). This CDR3 region has 16 residues. With V trimmed by 5 bases and J by 2 bases, 8 bases remained unmatched. The CDR3 bases are TGTGCCAGTAGTTCCCCCTCGGACAGGGGGAACTATGGCTACACCTTC. This gives the protein CASSSPSDRGNYGYTF.

The V and J genes are TRBV4-1 and TRBJ2-5; TRBD2 matches 7 bases. Judging by the DNA end, TRBJ2-7 fits better; the J call may be wrong. CDR1 is MGHRA, CDR2 YSYEKL, per germline. This CDR3 has 14 residues. CDR3 residues: CASSLMGGDYEQYF. The CDR3 nucleotides read TGCGCCAGCAGCCTAATGGGGGGGGATTACGAGCAGTACTTC.

The chain is built from TRBV4-2 and TRBJ2-7; 8 positions agree with TRBD2. The CDR3 has 17 amino acids. The ends lost 0 bases at V and 6 bases at J; junction bases unmatched: 13. Germline V gene lookup returns CDR1 LGHNA and CDR2 YNFKEQ. The CDR3 DNA sequence: TGTGCCAGCAGCCAAGAAAAAACTAGCGGAGCGCTCTCCGAGCAGTACTTC. Amino acids: CASSQEKTSGALSEQYF.